These 20 T cell receptor beta chains were sequenced from one sample in a study of human T cells and chemical hapten exposure. Documented time point: patch test 3, about 24 weeks after DPC sensitization. The treatment denotes: therapeutic diphenylcyclopropenone sensitization with weekly scalp DPC. TCRdb re-called the RACE reads with MiXCR, one entry per CDR3 protein. The sample contains approximately 160,000 distinct CDR3 sequences, approximately 30% of which appear only once. The material sequenced was whole blood, taken in connection with sensitization to the hapten diphenylcyclopropenone (DPC). Receptors were obtained from a woman between 18 and 29 years old with alopecia areata. Some clones in this sample may be carry-over from other donors' samples.

This sequence joins TRBV21-1 and TRBJ1-1; TRBD1, the table's D call, lacks a check against the DNA. TRBV21-1 is reported as a pseudogene. The CDR3 consists of 15 residues. This CDR3 is CASSETGMVGIEAFF. CDR3 in DNA: TGTGCCAGCAGCGAAACAGGGATGGTTGGAATCGAAGCTTTCTTT.

There are a few counts of this clonotype. This sequence joins TRBV30 and TRBJ1-2; 10 nucleotides match TRBD1. Germline CDR1 is GTSNPN and CDR2 is SVGIG (reference sequence). CDR3 length: 17 amino acids. V shed 2 bases and J 3 bases; nucleotides not matched to a gene: 12. CDR3 region: CAWSSVPWDRGHYGYTF. In DNA, the CDR3 is TGTGCCTGGAGTTCCGTGCCATGGGACAGGGGCCACTATGGCTACACCTTC.

This clonotype has more than one count but fewer than ten. The V gene is TRBV4-3, the J gene TRBJ2-7, with D unclear. Per germline, CDR1 LGHNA and CDR2 YSLEER. Trimming took 0 bases from V and 3 from J, leaving 21 bases between them. The CDR3 covers 18 residues. CDR3 sequence reads: CASSQDLAGPTLYYEQYF. The CDR3 nucleotides read TGCGCCAGCAGCCAAGATCTGGCAGGACCCACACTCTACTACGAGCAGTACTTC.

V usage is TRBV29-1 and J usage is TRBJ2-7; D assignment may be TRBD1 or TRBD2 (7 bases each). The V gene's germline CDR1 is SQVTM and CDR2 ANQGSEA. The CDR3 totals 16 residues. Trimming left V 0 bases short and J 2 bases short, with 17 bases between. As DNA, the CDR3 is TGCAGCGTTGAAGAAGGGGGGCAGGGGGGGCCCTACGAGCAGTACTTC. Protein: CSVEEGGQGGPYEQYF.

V and J are TRBV9 and TRBJ2-1, with TRBD1 matching over 8 bases. The CDR3 consists of 15 residues. V lost 0 bases to trimming and J lost 8 bases; unmatched junction nucleotides: 7. CDR1 is SGDLS and CDR2 is YYNGEE in the germline V gene. CDR3 in DNA: TGTGCCAGCAGCGTAGCTGGACAGGGACGTCATGAGCAGTTCTTC. Its translation is CASSVAGQGRHEQFF. The variable domain in full, with the rest retrieved from reference TRBV9 and TRBJ2-1, is DSGVTQTPKHLITATGQRVTLRCSPRSGDLSVYWYQQSLDQGLQFLIQYYNGEERAKGNILERFSAQQFPDLHSELNLSSLELGDSALYFCASSVAGQGRHEQFFGPGTRLTVL.

The chain is built from TRBV7-2 and TRBJ1-2, with no clear D. Germline CDR1 SGHTA, CDR2 FQGNSA. The CDR3 totals 12 residues. V was clipped by 4 bases and J by 7 bases, with 10 bases between them. In DNA, the CDR3 is TGTGCCAGCAGCTCATATGAAGGTGGCTACACCTTC. Protein product: CASSSYEGGYTF. The full variable domain, completed using reference TRBV7-2 and TRBJ1-2, is GAGVSQSPSNKVTEKGKDVELRCDPISGHTALYWYRQSLGQGLEFLIYFQGNSAPDKSGLPSDRFSAERTGGSVSTLTIQRTQQEDSAVYLCASSSYEGGYTFGSGTRLTVV.

This clonotype turned up a few times. This chain uses TRBV10-3 with TRBJ2-5, with 8 bases aligning to TRBD1. The CDR3 sequence is 16 residues long. With V trimmed by 0 bases and J by 5 bases, 8 bases remained unmatched. Germline CDR1 ENHRY, CDR2 SYGVKD. The CDR3 nucleotides read TGTGCCATCAGTGAGTCTCCAGGACAGGGCGGGGAGACCCAGTACTTC. Its translation is CAISESPGQGGETQYF.

This chain uses TRBV6-5 with TRBJ1-1; maybe TRBD1 (6 bases). The CDR3 loop spans 12 amino acids. Germline V gene data show CDR1 as MNHEY and CDR2 as SVGAGI. The V gene lost 5 bases and the J gene lost 5 bases, with 9 bases spanning the gap. The CDR3 sequence: CASSPQGTEAFF. For the CDR3, the DNA is TGTGCCAGCAGTCCGCAGGGGACTGAAGCTTTCTTT.

Only a few counts were recorded for this clonotype. The J gene is TRBJ2-5, the V gene TRBV5-1; D ambiguous. The CDR3 contains 12 residues. Germline CDR1 and CDR2: SGHRS and YFSETQ. Deletions cut 0 bases from V and 10 bases from J, with 10 bases between. The DNA of the CDR3 is TGCGCCAGCAGCTTGGGCTCCCCCCTCCAGTACTTC. This gives the protein CASSLGSPLQYF.

This clonotype was seen ten or more times. The chain uses TRBV12-3 or TRBV12-4 and TRBJ2-5; tentatively, D is TRBD1 or TRBD2 (7 bases each). Trimming stripped 6 bases from V and 4 bases from J, with 15 bases between. This CDR3 spans 14 amino acids. In nucleotides, the CDR3 is TGTGCCAGCAGCCCCGACAGGGAGGGAGAGACCCAGTACTTC. This translates into CASSPDREGETQYF.

In DNA, the CDR3 is TGTGCCAGCGTCAACGGCCGCGGATCGACAGATACGCAGTATTTT. This sequence encodes CASVNGRGSTDTQYF. The J gene is TRBJ2-3, the V gene TRBV7-9, with unresolved D. V was trimmed by 8 bases and J by 3 bases, leaving 18 bases between them. CDR3 size: 15 residues. CDR1 and CDR2 from the germline V gene are SEHNR and FQNEAQ (reference sequence).

V usage is TRBV4-1 and J usage is TRBJ2-2; D call uncertain. There are 18 residues in the CDR3. CDR1 is MGHRA, CDR2 YSYEKL, per germline. V was cut by 5 bases and J by 2 bases, with 21 bases left in between. The CDR3 sequence: CASSLRADAAPNTGELFF. For the CDR3, the DNA is TGCGCCAGCAGCTTAAGGGCCGATGCAGCCCCTAACACCGGGGAGCTGTTTTTT.

The rearrangement joins TRBV14 to TRBJ2-3; D gene unclear. Trimming took 6 bases from V and 2 from J, leaving 15 bases between them. The germline CDR1 and CDR2 sequences are SGHDN and FVKESK. The CDR3 has 15 amino acids. The CDR3 loop is CASSSRRGFTDTQYF. CDR3 bases: TGTGCCAGCAGTTCAAGGAGAGGATTCACAGATACGCAGTATTTT.

The chain joins TRBV29-1 to TRBJ1-5; no clear D gene. This CDR3 comprises 13 residues. V was clipped by 4 bases and J by 7 bases, with 14 bases between them. Germline V gene sequence: CDR1 SQVTM, CDR2 ANQGSEA. The DNA of the CDR3 is TGCAGCGTTGTTGAAGTGGTCGGCCAGCCCCAGCATTTT. Encoded protein: CSVVEVVGQPQHF.

The chain employs TRBV12-3 or TRBV12-4 and TRBJ2-1; 9 bases align to TRBD2. The V gene end was trimmed by 3 bases and the J gene end by 2 bases; junction bases not matched to a gene: 2. CDR3 length: 15 amino acids. CDR3 nucleotide sequence: TGTGCCAGCAGTTTTAGCGGGAGTACCTACAATGAGCAGTTCTTC. Protein: CASSFSGSTYNEQFF.

V usage is TRBV29-1 and J usage is TRBJ1-1; D unresolved. CDR3 size: 13 residues. V was shortened by 6 bases and J by 0 bases, with 11 bases between the two germline ends. The V gene's germline CDR1 is SQVTM and CDR2 ANQGSEA. The CDR3 sequence is CSVTVGMNTEAFF. The CDR3, as DNA: TGCAGCGTAACGGTTGGGATGAACACTGAAGCTTTCTTT.

This chain connects TRBV20-1 to TRBJ2-1, with 10 bases lining up with TRBD2. Per the germline V gene, CDR1 is DFQATT and CDR2 is SNEGSKA (reference sequence). The CDR3 length is 15 residues. V lost 3 bases, J lost 8 bases, and 10 bases stayed unmatched. The CDR3 DNA sequence: TGCAGTGCTAGCAGTCCACTAGCGGGATTGTATGAGCAGTTCTTC. Amino acids: CSASSPLAGLYEQFF.

This clonotype appeared once. The chain has TRBV3-1 and TRBJ2-3; no firm D call. The CDR3 runs 14 residues. V gave up 1 base and J gave up 6 bases, with 11 bases separating them. CDR1 is LGHDT and CDR2 is YNNKEL in the germline V gene (reference sequence). The CDR3 reads CASSQGWAADTQYF. CDR3 DNA: TGTGCCAGCAGCCAAGGGTGGGCTGCCGATACGCAGTATTTT.

This clonotype was detected only a few times. This rearrangement joins TRBV20-1 to TRBJ2-7; D possibly matches TRBD1 or TRBD2 (5 bases each). CDR3 length equals 15 residues. The germline V gene encodes CDR1 DFQATT and CDR2 SNEGSKA (reference sequence). Deletions cut 0 bases from V and 3 bases from J, with 15 bases between. The CDR3 DNA reads as TGCAGTGCTAGAGAGAGGGCAGGGCTCCTCTACGAGCAGTACTTC. Amino acid sequence: CSARERAGLLYEQYF.

The sample holds a few counts of this clonotype. The V gene is TRBV20-1, the J gene TRBJ1-1; no clear D. CDR1 and CDR2 from the germline V gene are DFQATT and SNEGSKA (reference sequence). V lost 0 bases and J 9 bases, leaving 14 bases between the germline ends. This CDR3 is built from 13 residues. CDR3 loop: CSARDPLLMKAFF. In nucleotides, the CDR3 is TGCAGTGCTAGAGACCCCCTTTTGATGAAAGCTTTCTTT.